What follows is one T cell receptor beta chain and its context. No cognate antigen has been identified for it. The input lacks base qualities; no much larger clone sits a single base away. TCR CDR3 regions were amplified from genomic DNA by multiplex PCR using the deep immunoSEQ assay. Genomic DNA extracted from each cell subset was distributed evenly over all wells of several immunoSEQ 96-well plates, and each plate served as one replicate. For unsorted PBMC, each replicate PCR was loaded with 300 to 350 ng genomic DNA, equivalent to roughly 31,000 T cell genomes. Unsorted PBMC genomic DNA was sequenced across ten immunoSEQ deep assay plates. The purified libraries were quantified using a Qubit 3.0 fluorometer, sized with a Bioanalyzer 2100, and then quantified again using the KAPA Library Quantification kit. Each immunoSEQ 96-well plate was sequenced on its own single-read 150-cycle Illumina NextSeq 550 flow cell. The source study handled its data this way. Because the immunoSEQ output held only junctional sequences and lacked quality scores, the filtering could not match the filtering applied to full-length reads. Sequences were annotated with PyIR, a Python wrapper for IgBLAST v1.9, using IMGT germline references to assign V/J genes and CDR3. Reads were removed for weak V/J assignments (E-value above 1e-6), missing CDR3, stop codons, out-of-frame junctions, or ambiguous translated residues. V3J clonotypes were defined as sequences sharing the same inferred V gene, J gene, and CDR3 amino acid sequence. Percentage overlap between repertoires was computed as shared unique clonotypes divided by the size of the smaller repertoire. Three approaches were used to assess repertoire richness: RTK rarefaction, the Chao1 estimator, and Recon v2.1 estimates of unobserved clonotypes. Sourced from immuneACCESS, this table was stored by TCRdb with only in-frame sequences that have V and J called. A share of the clones is absent; for the studies checked, an unresolved V gene accounts for under half, and the remainder has no known explanation. D and trimming were read from the DNA, whereas the V and J calls and clone size are those reported in that table. The sample contains hundreds of thousands of clones, roughly 80% of them found a single time. Approximately 13% of the sample rests with the top ten.

The record originates from a study of shared clonotypes between healthy human individuals (dated by TCRdb to 2020 to 2022). About the full investigation: A few men and a couple of women, aged 18 to 49 years, made up the cohort. To increase sequencing depth and limit assay-specific biases, TCR repertoire library preparation and sequencing were carried out by different laboratories using diverse techniques. The study deeply sequenced blood TCR repertoires of about five healthy adults to estimate repertoire size and the extent of clonotype sharing between individuals. Each donor's leukapheresis produced roughly between roughly 0.85 and 9.5 billion PBMCs.

Paper-wide results and their limitations: Sampling was limited to blood, and TCR repertoires in tissue likely differ from TCR repertoires in blood. Pairwise subsampling indicated that sequencing depth was expected to affect the degree of clonotype sharing among donors. The small number of donors limited the genetic and exposure-history diversity represented.

The donors were healthy, HIV-negative adults with no recently reported acute infections or vaccinations. Only Caucasian adults living in Nashville, Tennessee, USA were represented among the donors. For unsorted samples, 85 million to 100 million PBMCs were counted, and genomic DNA was extracted using the QIAamp DNA Blood Mini kit. After blood collection by leukapheresis, PBMCs were isolated using Ficoll-Histopaque density gradient centrifugation and then cryopreserved in the vapor phase of liquid nitrogen. Measured from the cysteine to the phenylalanine, the CDR3 is 13 residues long. Kept here is only the CDR3 DNA, which spans 39 bases and is read in frame from base 1. Taken from the germline V gene, the CDR1 and CDR2 loops are LGHNA and YSLEER. Deletion took 4 bases off V and 7 bases off J, with a span of 14 bases between the germline ends.

The sequence was collected from a woman aged 40 to 49 in good health. Some clones in this sample may be carry-over from other donors' samples. The specimen sequenced was PBMCs. The chain is made from TRBV4-3 and TRBJ2-7, and perhaps TRBD2 as D gene, on 5 matching bases. The DNA sequence follows: TGCGCCAGCAGCCGGACTCTGATGGTGGAGCAGTACTTC. Its amino acids are CASSRTLMVEQYF.